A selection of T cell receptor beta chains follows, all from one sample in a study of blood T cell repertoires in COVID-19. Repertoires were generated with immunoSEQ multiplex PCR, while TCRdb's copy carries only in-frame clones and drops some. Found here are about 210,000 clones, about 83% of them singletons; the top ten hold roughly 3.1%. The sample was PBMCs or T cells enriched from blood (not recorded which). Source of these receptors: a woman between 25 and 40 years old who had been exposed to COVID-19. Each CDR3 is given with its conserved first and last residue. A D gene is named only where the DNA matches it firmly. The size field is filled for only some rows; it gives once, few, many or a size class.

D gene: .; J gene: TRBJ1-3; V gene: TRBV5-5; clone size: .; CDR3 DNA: TGTGCCAGCAGCCTGGACAGTGTAGGAAACACCATATATTTT; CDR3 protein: CASSLDSVGNTIYF
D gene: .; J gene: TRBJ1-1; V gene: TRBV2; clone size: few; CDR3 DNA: TGTGCCAGCAGTGTTGAACAGGCGAACACTGAAGCTTTCTTT; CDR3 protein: CASSVEQANTEAFF
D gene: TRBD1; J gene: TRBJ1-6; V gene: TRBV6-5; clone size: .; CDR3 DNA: TGTGCCAGCAGTTACGGACGGACAGGGAGGAATTCACCCCTCCACTTT; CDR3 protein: CASSYGRTGRNSPLHF
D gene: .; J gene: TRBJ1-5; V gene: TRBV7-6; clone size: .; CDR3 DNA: TGTGCCAGCAGCTTCAACGGTCAGCCCCAGCATTTT; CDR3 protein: CASSFNGQPQHF
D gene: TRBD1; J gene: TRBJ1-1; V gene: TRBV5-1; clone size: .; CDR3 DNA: TGCGCCAGCAGCTCACAGGGGGCAAACACTGAAGCTTTCTTT; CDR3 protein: CASSSQGANTEAFF
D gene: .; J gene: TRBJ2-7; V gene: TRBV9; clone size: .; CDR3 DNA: TGTGCCAGCAGCGTAGGGGCAGACTACGAGCAGTACTTC; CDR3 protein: CASSVGADYEQYF
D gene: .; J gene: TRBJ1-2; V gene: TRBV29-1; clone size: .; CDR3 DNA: TGCAGCGTTGAAGATGAGGAGTATGATGGCTACACCTTC; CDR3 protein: CSVEDEEYDGYTF
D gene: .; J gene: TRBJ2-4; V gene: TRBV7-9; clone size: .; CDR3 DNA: TGTGCCAGCAGCTTAGGTATAAACATTCAGTACTTC; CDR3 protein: CASSLGINIQYF
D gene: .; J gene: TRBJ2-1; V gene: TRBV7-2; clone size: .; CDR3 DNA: TGTGCCAGCACCCTGGACCCGGGGGGCGCTTACAATGAGCAGTTCTTC; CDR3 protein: CASTLDPGGAYNEQFF
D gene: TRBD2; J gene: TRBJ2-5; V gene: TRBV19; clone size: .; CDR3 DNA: TGTGCCAGTAGTGTAGCGGGGGTACAAGAGACCCAGTACTTC; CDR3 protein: CASSVAGVQETQYF
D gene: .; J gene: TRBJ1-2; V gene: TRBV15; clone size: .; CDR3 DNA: TGTGCCACCAGCAGAGCTGGGGGGGGGCTGGAGGGCTACACCTTC; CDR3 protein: CATSRAGGGLEGYTF
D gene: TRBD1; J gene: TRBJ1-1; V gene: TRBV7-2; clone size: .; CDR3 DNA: TGTGCCAGCAGCTTAGCGGACAGGCTAAACACTGAAGCTTTCTTT; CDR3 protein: CASSLADRLNTEAFF
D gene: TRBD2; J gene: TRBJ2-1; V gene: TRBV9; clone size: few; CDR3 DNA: TGTGCCAGCAGCACCACATCCTTTAGCGGGGGGGCCTTTGAGCAGTTCTTC; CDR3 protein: CASSTTSFSGGAFEQFF
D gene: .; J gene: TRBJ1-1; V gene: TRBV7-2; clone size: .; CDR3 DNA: TGTGCCAGCAGCTTAGTTGGGCGTACCACTGAAGCTTTCTTT; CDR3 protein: CASSLVGRTTEAFF
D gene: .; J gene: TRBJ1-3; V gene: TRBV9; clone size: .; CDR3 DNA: TGTGCCAGCAGCGTAGGTGGCAGGGGATTATACGGAAACACCATATATTTT; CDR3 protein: CASSVGGRGLYGNTIYF
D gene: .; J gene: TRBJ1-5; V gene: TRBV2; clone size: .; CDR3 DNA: TGTGCCAGCATGGAGGATAGCAATCAGCCCCAGCATTTT; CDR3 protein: CASMEDSNQPQHF
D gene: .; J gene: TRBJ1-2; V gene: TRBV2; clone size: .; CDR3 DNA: TGTGCCAGCAGTGAGCAGGGAGGGCCCTATGGCTACACCTTC; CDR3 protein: CASSEQGGPYGYTF
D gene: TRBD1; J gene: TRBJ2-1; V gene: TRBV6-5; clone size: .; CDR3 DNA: TGTGCCAGCAGTAAACAGGGGAATGAGCAGTTCTTC; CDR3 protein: CASSKQGNEQFF
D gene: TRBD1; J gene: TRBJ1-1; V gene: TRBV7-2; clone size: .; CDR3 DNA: TGTGCCAGCGACAGGGGCCCTGAAGCTTTCTTT; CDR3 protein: CASDRGPEAFF
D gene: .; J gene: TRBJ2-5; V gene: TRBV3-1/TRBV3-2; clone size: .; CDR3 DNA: TGTGCCAGCAGCCAAGATCGGGGTTCAATCGGGGAGACCCAGTACTTC; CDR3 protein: CASSQDRGSIGETQYF
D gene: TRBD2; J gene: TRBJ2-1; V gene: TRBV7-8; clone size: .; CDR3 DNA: TGTGCCAGCAGCTTAAGGACTAGCACCGACAATGAGCAGTTCTTC; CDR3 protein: CASSLRTSTDNEQFF
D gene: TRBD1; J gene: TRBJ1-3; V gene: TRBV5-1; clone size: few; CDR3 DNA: TGCGCCAGCAGGGAGACAGGGGGCTCCGGAAACACCATATATTTT; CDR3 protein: CASRETGGSGNTIYF
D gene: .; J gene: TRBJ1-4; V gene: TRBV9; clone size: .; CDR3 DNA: TGTGCCAGCAGCTTACGATCGGGACTTATGGCTGAAAAACTGTTTTTT; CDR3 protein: CASSLRSGLMAEKLFF
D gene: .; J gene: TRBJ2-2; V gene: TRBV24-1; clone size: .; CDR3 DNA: TGTGCCACCAGTGACCACAGTAACACCGGGGAGCTGTTTTTT; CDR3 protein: CATSDHSNTGELFF
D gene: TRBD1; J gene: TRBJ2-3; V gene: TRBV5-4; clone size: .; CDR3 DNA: TGTGCCAGCAGCTTGGCCGGGACAGCCCCGACAGATACGCAGTATTTT; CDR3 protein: CASSLAGTAPTDTQYF
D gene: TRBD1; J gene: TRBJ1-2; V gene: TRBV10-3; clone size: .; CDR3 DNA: TGTGCCATCAGTCTTGGACAGGGGGAGGTCTATGGCTACACCTTC; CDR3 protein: CAISLGQGEVYGYTF
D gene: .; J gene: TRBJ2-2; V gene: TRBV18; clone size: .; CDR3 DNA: TGTGCCAGCTCACCGATAGCGGCGAACACCGGGGAGCTGTTTTTT; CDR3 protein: CASSPIAANTGELFF
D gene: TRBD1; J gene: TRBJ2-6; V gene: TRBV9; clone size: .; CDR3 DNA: TGTGCCAGCGGACAGGGAATATCTGGGGCCAACGTCCTGACTTTC; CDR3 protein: CASGQGISGANVLTF
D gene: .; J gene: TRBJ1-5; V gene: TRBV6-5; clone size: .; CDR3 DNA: TGTGCCTCGCGCCCCGATCAGCCCCAGCATTTT; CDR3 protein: CASRPDQPQHF
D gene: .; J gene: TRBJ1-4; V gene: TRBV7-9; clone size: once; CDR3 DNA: TGTGCCAGCAGCTCGGCAAACCGCGGATCCGAAGAAAAACTGTTTTTT; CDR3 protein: CASSSANRGSEEKLFF
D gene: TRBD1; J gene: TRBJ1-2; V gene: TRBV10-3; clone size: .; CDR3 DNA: TGTGCCATCGCAGAGACAGGGAATTATGGCTACACCTTC; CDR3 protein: CAIAETGNYGYTF
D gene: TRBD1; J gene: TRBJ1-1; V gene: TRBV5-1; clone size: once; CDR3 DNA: TGCGCCAGCAGCTTGGCCCCACAGGGGGCGCAAGTGATAGGGAGGACTGAAGCTTTCTTT; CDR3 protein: CASSLAPQGAQVIGRTEAFF
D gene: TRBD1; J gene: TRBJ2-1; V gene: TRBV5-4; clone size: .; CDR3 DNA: TGTGCCAGCAGCACCCGGACAGGGGGCTTCAATGAGCAGTTCTTC; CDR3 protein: CASSTRTGGFNEQFF
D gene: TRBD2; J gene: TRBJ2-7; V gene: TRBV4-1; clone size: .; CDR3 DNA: TGCGCCAGCAGCCAAGTCCAGCGGGGGACCTACGAGCAGTACTTC; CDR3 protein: CASSQVQRGTYEQYF
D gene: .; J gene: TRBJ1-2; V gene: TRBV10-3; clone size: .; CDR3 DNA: TGTGCCATCAGTGAGTGGGACACCCTAGGGACTAACTATGGCTACACCTTC; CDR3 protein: CAISEWDTLGTNYGYTF
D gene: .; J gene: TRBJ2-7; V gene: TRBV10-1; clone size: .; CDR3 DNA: TGCGCCAGCAAACCGGACACCATCTCCTACGAGCAGTACTTC; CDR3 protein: CASKPDTISYEQYF
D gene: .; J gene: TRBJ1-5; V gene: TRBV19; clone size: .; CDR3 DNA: TGTGCCAGTAGACCAACAGGGTCTGGGCCCCAGCATTTT; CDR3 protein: CASRPTGSGPQHF
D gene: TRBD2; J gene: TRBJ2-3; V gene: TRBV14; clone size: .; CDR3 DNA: TGTGCCAGCAGCCACCCCGGGACTAGCGGGGGGGCCGGCACAGATACGCAGTATTTT; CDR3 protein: CASSHPGTSGGAGTDTQYF
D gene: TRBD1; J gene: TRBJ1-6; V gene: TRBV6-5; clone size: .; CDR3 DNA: TGTGCCAGCAGTCCGGACAGGGCACCCCTCCACTTT; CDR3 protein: CASSPDRAPLHF
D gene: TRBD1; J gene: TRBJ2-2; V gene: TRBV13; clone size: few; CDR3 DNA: TGTGCCAGCAGGTCCGGGACAGGGGGCTTCGGGGAGCTGTTTTTT; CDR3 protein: CASRSGTGGFGELFF
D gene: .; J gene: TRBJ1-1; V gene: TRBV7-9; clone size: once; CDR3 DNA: TGTGCCAGCAGCCGGGACACCGAGAACACTGAAGCTTTCTTT; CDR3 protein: CASSRDTENTEAFF
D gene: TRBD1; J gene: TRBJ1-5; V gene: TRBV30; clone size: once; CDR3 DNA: TGTGCCTGGGATTCAGAGCAGGGGGGTAGTCAGCCCCAGCATTTT; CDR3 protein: CAWDSEQGGSQPQHF
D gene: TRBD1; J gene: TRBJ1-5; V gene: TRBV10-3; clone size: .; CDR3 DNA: TGTGCCATCGGAGGGACAGGTCCCCTCAATCAGCCCCAGCATTTT; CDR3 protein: CAIGGTGPLNQPQHF
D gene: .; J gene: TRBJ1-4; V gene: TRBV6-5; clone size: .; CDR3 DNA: TGTGCCAGCAGTCGTAATGAAAAACTGTTTTTT; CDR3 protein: CASSRNEKLFF
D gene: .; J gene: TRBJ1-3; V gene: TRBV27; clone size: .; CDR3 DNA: TGTGCCAGCAGTTTAAGCCCGATCTCTGGAAACACCATATATTTT; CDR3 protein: CASSLSPISGNTIYF
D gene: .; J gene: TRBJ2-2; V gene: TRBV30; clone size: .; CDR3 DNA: TGTGCCTGGGCTACCACGAACACCGGGGAGCTGTTTTTT; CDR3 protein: CAWATTNTGELFF
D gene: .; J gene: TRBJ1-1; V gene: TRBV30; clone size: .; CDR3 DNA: TGTGCCTGGTTGAGTGGAATTCGGTCGTTCAGCCCCGGGGGGATATCTCCCACTGAAGCTTTCTTT; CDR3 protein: CAWLSGIRSFSPGGISPTEAFF
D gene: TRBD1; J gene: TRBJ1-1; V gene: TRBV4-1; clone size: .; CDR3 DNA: TGCGCCAGCAGCCCACTAGCCGGGACAGGGGCTCCTGAAGCTTTCTTT; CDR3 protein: CASSPLAGTGAPEAFF
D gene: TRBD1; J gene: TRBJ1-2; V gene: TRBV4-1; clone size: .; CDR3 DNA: TGCGCCAGCAGCCAAGATTTGGGACAGAGTAACTATGGCTACACCTTC; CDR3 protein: CASSQDLGQSNYGYTF
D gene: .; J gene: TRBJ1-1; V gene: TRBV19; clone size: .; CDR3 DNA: TGTGCCAGTAGTATTCGTGGGTTAGCAGGCGGGATGAACACTGAAGCTTTCTTT; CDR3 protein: CASSIRGLAGGMNTEAFF
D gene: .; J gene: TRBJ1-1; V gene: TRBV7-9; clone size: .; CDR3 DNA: TGTGCCAGCAGCTTCCGCCGCAGGGGAGACACTGAAGCTTTCTTT; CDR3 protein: CASSFRRRGDTEAFF
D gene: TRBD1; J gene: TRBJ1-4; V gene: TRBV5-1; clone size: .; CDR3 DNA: TGCGCCAGCAGCCCCCAGGGGGGACGAAATGAAAAACTGTTTTTT; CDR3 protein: CASSPQGGRNEKLFF
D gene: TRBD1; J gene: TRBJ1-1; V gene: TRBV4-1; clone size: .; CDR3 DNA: TGCGCCAGCAGCCTTGACAGGGGGAACACTGAAGCTTTCTTT; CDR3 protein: CASSLDRGNTEAFF
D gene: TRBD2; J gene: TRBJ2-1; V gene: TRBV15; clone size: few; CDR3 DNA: TGTGCCACCAGTACGGGACTAGTCAATGAGCAGTTCTTC; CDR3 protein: CATSTGLVNEQFF
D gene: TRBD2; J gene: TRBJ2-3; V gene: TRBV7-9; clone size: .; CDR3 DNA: TGTGCCAGCAGCGCGGGGACTAGCGGGGGGTATACAGATACGCAGTATTTT; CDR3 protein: CASSAGTSGGYTDTQYF
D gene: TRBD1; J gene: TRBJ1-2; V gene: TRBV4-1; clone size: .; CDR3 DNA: TGCGCCAGCAGCCAGGGACAGGGAAGTGGCTACACCTTC; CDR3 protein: CASSQGQGSGYTF
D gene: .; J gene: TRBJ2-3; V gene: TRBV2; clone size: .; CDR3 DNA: TGTGCCAGCACGCCTACTTCATTTAGCACAGATACGCAGTATTTT; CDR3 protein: CASTPTSFSTDTQYF
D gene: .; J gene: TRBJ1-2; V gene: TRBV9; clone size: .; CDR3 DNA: TGTGCCAGCAGCGTAGGTGTAATGAGGGCCAATACTCCCTATGGCTACACCTTC; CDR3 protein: CASSVGVMRANTPYGYTF
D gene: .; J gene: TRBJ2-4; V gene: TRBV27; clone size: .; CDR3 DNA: TGTGCCAGCAATCTCTCCCCCGGTCGGGTAGCCAAAAACATTCAGTACTTC; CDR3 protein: CASNLSPGRVAKNIQYF